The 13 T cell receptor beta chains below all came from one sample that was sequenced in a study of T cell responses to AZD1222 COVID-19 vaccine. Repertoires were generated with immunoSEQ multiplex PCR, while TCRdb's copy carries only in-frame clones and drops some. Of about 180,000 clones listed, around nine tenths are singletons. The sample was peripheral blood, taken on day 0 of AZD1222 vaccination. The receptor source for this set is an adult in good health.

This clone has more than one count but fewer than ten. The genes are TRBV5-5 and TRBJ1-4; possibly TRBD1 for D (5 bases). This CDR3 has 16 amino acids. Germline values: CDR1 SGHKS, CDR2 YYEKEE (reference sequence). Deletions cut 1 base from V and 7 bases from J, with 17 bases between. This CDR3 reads CASSLSPGARSEKLFF. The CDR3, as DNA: TGTGCCAGCAGCTTGAGTCCCGGGGCTCGGAGTGAAAAACTGTTTTTT.

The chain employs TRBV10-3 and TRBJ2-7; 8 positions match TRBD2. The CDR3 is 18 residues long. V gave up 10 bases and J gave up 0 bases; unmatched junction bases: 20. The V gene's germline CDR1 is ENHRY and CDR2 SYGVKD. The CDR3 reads CATMASPGLSGSSYEQYF. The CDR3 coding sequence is TGTGCCACTATGGCTTCCCCCGGGTTGAGCGGGAGCTCCTACGAGCAGTACTTC.

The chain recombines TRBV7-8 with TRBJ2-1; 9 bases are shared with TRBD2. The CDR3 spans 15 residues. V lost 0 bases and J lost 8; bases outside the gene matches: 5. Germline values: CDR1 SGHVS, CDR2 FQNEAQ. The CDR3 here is CASSLAAGGYHEQFF. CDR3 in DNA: TGTGCCAGCAGCTTAGCTGCGGGGGGGTACCATGAGCAGTTCTTC.

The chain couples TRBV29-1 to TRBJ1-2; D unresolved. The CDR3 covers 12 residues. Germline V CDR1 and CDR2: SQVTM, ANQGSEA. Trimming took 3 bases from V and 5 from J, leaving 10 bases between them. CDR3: CSVDSASYGYTF. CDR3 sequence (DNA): TGCAGCGTTGATTCGGCAAGTTATGGCTACACCTTC.

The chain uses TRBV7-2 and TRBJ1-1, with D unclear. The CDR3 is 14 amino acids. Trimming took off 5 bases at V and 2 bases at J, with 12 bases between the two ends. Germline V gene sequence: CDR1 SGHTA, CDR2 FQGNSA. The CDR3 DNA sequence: TGTGCCAGCAGCATTAGAGAGGGTAACACTGAAGCTTTCTTT. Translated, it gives CASSIREGNTEAFF.

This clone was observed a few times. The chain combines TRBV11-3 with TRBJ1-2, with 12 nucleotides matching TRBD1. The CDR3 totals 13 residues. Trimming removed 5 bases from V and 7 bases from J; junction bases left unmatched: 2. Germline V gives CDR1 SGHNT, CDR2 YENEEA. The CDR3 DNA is TGTGCCAGCAGCGAGGGACAGGGGGCTGGCTACACCTTC. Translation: CASSEGQGAGYTF.

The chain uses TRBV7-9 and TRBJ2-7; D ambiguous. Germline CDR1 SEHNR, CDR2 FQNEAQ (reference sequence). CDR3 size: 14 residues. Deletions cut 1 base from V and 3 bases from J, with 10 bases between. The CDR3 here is CASSLGDWDYEQYF. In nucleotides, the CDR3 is TGTGCCAGCAGCTTAGGGGATTGGGACTACGAGCAGTACTTC. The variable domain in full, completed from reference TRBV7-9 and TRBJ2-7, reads DTGVSQNPRHKITKRGQNVTFRCDPISEHNRLYWYRQTLGQGPEFLTYFQNEAQLEKSRLLSDRFSAERPKGSFSTLEIQRTEQGDSAMYLCASSLGDWDYEQYFGPGTRLTVT.

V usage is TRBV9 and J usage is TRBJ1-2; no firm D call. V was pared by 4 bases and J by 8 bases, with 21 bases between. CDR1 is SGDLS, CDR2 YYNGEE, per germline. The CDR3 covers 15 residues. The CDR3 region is CASSPLGQALEGYTF. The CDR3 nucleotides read TGTGCCAGCAGCCCCCTCGGCCAAGCTTTGGAGGGCTACACCTTC.

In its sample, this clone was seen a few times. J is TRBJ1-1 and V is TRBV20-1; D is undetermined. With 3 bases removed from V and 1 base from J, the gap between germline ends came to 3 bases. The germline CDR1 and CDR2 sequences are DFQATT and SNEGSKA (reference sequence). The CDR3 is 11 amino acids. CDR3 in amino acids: CSASRNTEAFF. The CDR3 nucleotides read TGCAGTGCTAGCAGGAACACTGAAGCTTTCTTT.

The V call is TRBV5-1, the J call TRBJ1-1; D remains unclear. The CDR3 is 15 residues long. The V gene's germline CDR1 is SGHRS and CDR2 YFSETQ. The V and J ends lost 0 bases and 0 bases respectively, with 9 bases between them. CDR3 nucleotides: TGCGCCAGCAGCTTGGCCCCTGACCTGAACACTGAAGCTTTCTTT. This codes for CASSLAPDLNTEAFF.

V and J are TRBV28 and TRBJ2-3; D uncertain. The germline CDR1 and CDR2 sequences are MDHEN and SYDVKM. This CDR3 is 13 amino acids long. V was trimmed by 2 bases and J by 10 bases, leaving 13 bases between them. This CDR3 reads CASSLQVFGAQYF. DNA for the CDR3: TGTGCCAGCAGTTTACAGGTGTTTGGGGCGCAGTATTTT.

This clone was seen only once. The CDR3 bases are TGTGCCAGCAGTGAAAACCCGGGTCGTCCGGGGGCTGACTATGGCTACACCTTC. Translated: CASSENPGRPGADYGYTF. This chain links TRBV25-1 with TRBJ1-2, with D tentatively TRBD1 (6 bases). The V end lost 2 bases, the J end lost 3 bases, and 22 bases lay between the germline ends. The CDR3 covers 18 residues. Germline V gene sequence: CDR1 MGHDK, CDR2 SYGVNS.

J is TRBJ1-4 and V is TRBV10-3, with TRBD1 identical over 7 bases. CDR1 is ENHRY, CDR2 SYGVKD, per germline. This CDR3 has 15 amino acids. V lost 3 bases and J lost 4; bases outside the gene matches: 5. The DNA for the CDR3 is TGTGCCATCAGTGAAGGACAGGAACTTAATGAAAAACTGTTTTTT. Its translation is CAISEGQELNEKLFF.